The 24 T cell receptor beta chains below all came from one sample that was sequenced in a study of blood T cell repertoires in COVID-19 (dated by TCRdb to between 2020 and 2021). The receptor library was made with the immunoSEQ multiplex PCR assay. Imported from immuneACCESS, the table was reduced by TCRdb to in-frame sequences with V and J called. These copies leave out some clones; in studies compared against another copy, an unresolved V gene accounts for under half, and the cause of the remainder is not known. Here the sample has 100,000 to 150,000 clones; 86% occur a single time. The top ten clonotypes cover about 5.4% of the sample. Sequences were obtained from peripheral blood. The receptors stem from a human donor in a cohort sampled during active COVID-19.

The J gene is TRBJ2-1, the V gene TRBV4-1, with 8 bases matching TRBD2. V lost 3 bases and J lost 2; bases outside the gene matches: 9. Germline V CDR1 and CDR2: MGHRA, YSYEKL. The CDR3 sequence is 17 residues long. CDR3 in DNA: TGCGCCAGCAGCCAGGGGGGGGTAGCGGGACCCTACAATGAGCAGTTCTTC. Translated: CASSQGGVAGPYNEQFF.

CDR3 sequence: CASSYGQGNQPQHF. CDR3 DNA: TGTGCCAGCAGTTACGGACAGGGCAATCAGCCCCAGCATTTT. The V and J genes are TRBV6-2 or TRBV6-3 and TRBJ1-5; 7 nucleotides align to TRBD1. The CDR3 runs to 14 residues. J was trimmed by 2 bases and V by 2 bases; bases with no gene match: 0. From germline, CDR1 is MNHEY and CDR2 SVGEGT.

The V and J genes are TRBV5-6 and TRBJ1-2; 9 positions match TRBD1. With 0 bases clipped from V and 6 bases from J, the junction kept 3 bases outside the gene matches. Germline V gene data show CDR1 as SGHDT and CDR2 as YYEEEE. The CDR3 runs to 14 residues. CDR3: CASSLGQGVHGYTF. The CDR3 DNA sequence: TGTGCCAGCAGCTTGGGACAGGGGGTTCATGGCTACACCTTC.

The sample holds one count of this clone. The gene calls are TRBV6-4 and TRBJ1-1; D call uncertain. V shed 0 bases and J shed 1 base, with 12 bases lying between them. The CDR3 is made up of 16 amino acids. Germline V lookup: CDR1 MRHNA, CDR2 SNTAGT. CDR3 amino acids: CASSDSPITGNTEAFF. The CDR3 nucleotides are TGTGCCAGCAGTGACTCTCCTATTACTGGGAACACTGAAGCTTTCTTT.

The chain links TRBV4-3 to TRBJ2-7, with unresolved D. Germline lookup yields CDR1 LGHNA and CDR2 YSLEER. The length of the CDR3 is 15 residues. Trimming took off 4 bases at V and 2 bases at J, with 15 bases between the two ends. The CDR3 sequence: CASSPSVNFPYEQYF. In DNA, the CDR3 is TGCGCCAGCAGCCCCTCGGTCAATTTCCCCTACGAGCAGTACTTC.

The rearrangement links TRBV10-1 to TRBJ2-1, with D hard to call. Trimming pared 5 bases from V and 15 bases from J, leaving 5 bases between. The CDR3 consists of 8 residues. Germline values: CDR1 WNHNN, CDR2 SYGVQD (reference sequence). Written as DNA, the CDR3 is TGCGCCAGCAGTCTACCGTTCTTC. This translates into CASSLPFF.

On this clone: At the DNA level, this CDR3 is encoded by other sequences in the same sample as well. The chain couples TRBV5-1 to TRBJ2-5; TRBD1 matches 7 bases. The trim removed 4 bases at V and 2 bases at J, leaving 5 bases unmatched. CDR3 length: 14 amino acids. The germline V gene encodes CDR1 SGHRS and CDR2 YFSETQ. For the CDR3, the DNA is TGCGCCAGCAGCCCGGGACAGCCTCAAGAGACCCAGTACTTC. Translating it yields CASSPGQPQETQYF.

The genes are TRBV11-2 and TRBJ2-4; TRBD2 agrees at 10 bases. This CDR3 is built from 17 residues. From germline, CDR1 is SGHAT and CDR2 FQNNGV. V lost 0 bases to trimming and J lost 3 bases; unmatched junction nucleotides: 5. In nucleotides, the CDR3 is TGTGCCAGCAGCTTAGATTTAGCGGGAGGTAGCAAAAACATTCAGTACTTC. Amino acids: CASSLDLAGGSKNIQYF. Using reference TRBV11-2 and TRBJ2-4 for the parts outside the CDR3, the full variable domain is EAGVAQSPRYKIIEKRQSVAFWCNPISGHATLYWYQQILGQGPKLLIQFQNNGVVDDSQLPKDRFSAERLKGVDSTLKIQPAKLEDSAVYLCASSLDLAGGSKNIQYFGAGTRLSVL.

This clone was recorded only once. V gene TRBV5-1 combines with J gene TRBJ1-1; TRBD1 aligns across 9 bases. Germline V gives CDR1 SGHRS, CDR2 YFSETQ. The CDR3 is 14 residues long. With 4 bases clipped from V and 1 base from J, the junction kept 2 bases outside the gene matches. This chain's CDR3 is CASSPDRGNTEAFF. The CDR3 coding sequence is TGCGCCAGCAGCCCGGACAGGGGGAACACTGAAGCTTTCTTT.

The V gene is TRBV12-3 or TRBV12-4, the J gene TRBJ1-2, with D unresolved. V was clipped by 5 bases and J by 2 bases, with 9 bases between them. This CDR3 contains 13 residues. The CDR3 region has the DNA TGTGCCAGCAGTCGGGTACTAAACTATGGCTACACCTTC. Translated: CASSRVLNYGYTF.

The chain recombines TRBV6-1 with TRBJ2-1, with 9 bases matching TRBD2. Trimming took 2 bases from V and 0 from J; bases not matched to a gene: 11. Germline CDR1 reads MNHNS; CDR2 reads SASEGT. This CDR3 comprises 19 residues. CDR3 sequence reads: CASSERVSGSSSSYNEQFF. The CDR3 DNA reads TGTGCCAGCAGTGAACGGGTTAGCGGGAGCTCTAGCTCCTACAATGAGCAGTTCTTC.

This clone was observed a single time. The J gene is TRBJ2-3, the V gene TRBV11-2; 14 nucleotides match TRBD2. Germline V gene sequence: CDR1 SGHAT, CDR2 FQNNGV. V lost 1 base and J lost 4; bases outside the gene matches: 4. The CDR3 extends over 17 amino acids. This CDR3 reads CASSLAPGLAGADTQYF. DNA for the CDR3: TGTGCCAGCAGCTTAGCGCCGGGACTAGCGGGAGCAGATACGCAGTATTTT.

This chain links TRBV7-9 with TRBJ2-7, with a tentative D call TRBD2 (6 bases). The CDR3 contains 14 residues. CDR1 is SEHNR and CDR2 is FQNEAQ in the germline V gene (reference sequence). Between the trimmed V and J ends, which lost 5 bases and 2 bases, there was a span of 13 bases. CDR3 residues: CASSEGLLAYEQYF. CDR3 coding DNA: TGTGCCAGCAGCGAGGGACTCCTCGCCTACGAGCAGTACTTC.

The chain carries TRBV19 and TRBJ1-1; D remains unclear. The V gene lost 2 bases and the J gene lost 4 bases, with 8 bases spanning the gap. The CDR3 contains 13 residues. Germline CDR1 and CDR2: LNHDA and SQIVND (reference sequence). The DNA for the CDR3 is TGTGCCAGTAGTATAACGAGACTCACTGAAGCTTTCTTT. Protein product: CASSITRLTEAFF.

This chain joins TRBV7-6 and TRBJ2-2; TRBD2 matches at 7 bases. Trimming removed 5 bases from V and 6 bases from J; junction bases left unmatched: 12. Germline V gene data show CDR1 as SGHVS and CDR2 as FNYEAQ. The CDR3 spans 16 residues. CDR3 coding DNA: TGTGCCAGCAGCCCTCGGGCGGGAGTCACCCCCGGGGAGCTGTTTTTT. Translating gives CASSPRAGVTPGELFF.

The V gene is TRBV19, the J gene TRBJ2-3; the match to TRBD1 covers 7 bases. This CDR3 comprises 13 residues. Germline V gives CDR1 LNHDA, CDR2 SQIVND (reference sequence). The ends lost 3 bases at V and 4 bases at J; junction bases unmatched: 1. The CDR3 sequence: CASSITGADTQYF. In DNA, the CDR3 is TGTGCCAGTAGTATTACAGGGGCAGATACGCAGTATTTT.

This sequence joins TRBV5-1 and TRBJ1-2; weak D call: TRBD1 (6 bases). CDR1 SGHRS and CDR2 YFSETQ come from the germline V gene. Trimming removed 4 bases at V and 7 bases at J, with 11 bases between. This CDR3 has 12 amino acids. CDR3 residues: CASSPDSTGYTF. The CDR3 bases are TGCGCCAGCAGCCCGGACAGTACTGGCTACACCTTC.

The genes are TRBV3-1 (or the pseudogene TRBV3-2) and TRBJ1-2; D is ambiguous. The CDR3 loop spans 13 amino acids. In germline, CDR1 is LGHDT, CDR2 YNNKEL (reference sequence). The V end lost 4 bases, the J end lost 3 bases, and 9 bases lay between the germline ends. The CDR3 here is CASSPTQYYGYTF. The CDR3 DNA sequence: TGTGCCAGCAGCCCGACACAATACTATGGCTACACCTTC.

This clone has only a few counts. CDR3 coding DNA: TGTGCCAGCAGTGGGGCAGTAAGCTCACCCCTCCACTTT. It yields the protein CASSGAVSSPLHF. This rearrangement joins TRBV12-3 or TRBV12-4 to TRBJ1-6; tentative D call: TRBD1 (5 bases). V was shortened by 5 bases and J by 10 bases, with 12 bases between the two germline ends. This CDR3 comprises 13 residues.

The chain uses TRBV19 and TRBJ2-1; TRBD1 is a possible D gene (5 bases). The germline V gene has CDR1 LNHDA and CDR2 SQIVND (reference sequence). The CDR3 covers 15 residues. Trimming took off 6 bases at V and 0 bases at J, with 12 bases between the two ends. In DNA, the CDR3 is TGTGCCAGTAGATCTGGCAGGGCCTCCTACAATGAGCAGTTCTTC. It specifies CASRSGRASYNEQFF.

The chain joins TRBV19 to TRBJ2-7; 9 bases are a match to TRBD2. The trim removed 6 bases at V and 6 bases at J, leaving 6 bases unmatched. Germline V lookup: CDR1 LNHDA, CDR2 SQIVND (reference sequence). The CDR3 is 13 amino acids. The chain's CDR3 is CASSRSGRSEQYF. The CDR3 DNA reads TGTGCCAGTAGCCGTAGCGGGAGATCCGAGCAGTACTTC. Full variable domain (remainder filled in from reference TRBV19 and TRBJ2-7): DGGITQSPKYLFRKEGQNVTLSCEQNLNHDAMYWYRQDPGQGLRLIYYSQIVNDFQKGDIAEGYSVSREKKESFPLTVTSAQKNPTAFYLCASSRSGRSEQYFGPGTRLTVT.

The chain links TRBV2 to TRBJ2-1, with a tentative D call TRBD2 (6 bases). Germline loops: CDR1 SNHLY, CDR2 FYNNEI. This CDR3 has 15 amino acids. V lost 7 bases to trimming and J lost 5 bases, with 18 bases between them. For the CDR3, the DNA is TGTGCCAGCAATGTCGGGAGTAGGCTCAACAATGAGCAGTTCTTC. This sequence encodes CASNVGSRLNNEQFF. The full variable domain, in which reference TRBV2 and TRBJ2-1 provide the parts outside the CDR3, is EPEVTQTPSHQVTQMGQEVILRCVPISNHLYFYWYRQILGQKVEFLVSFYNNEISEKSEIFDDQFSVERPDGSNFTLKIRSTKLEDSAMYFCASNVGSRLNNEQFFGPGTRLTVL.

The rearrangement joins TRBV7-2 to TRBJ2-3, with a weak D call TRBD2 (6 bases). The germline V gene has CDR1 SGHTA and CDR2 FQGNSA. V was cut by 1 base and J by 4 bases, with 15 bases left in between. The CDR3 runs to 16 residues. The CDR3 here is CASSLVWGDLADTQYF. CDR3 in DNA: TGTGCCAGCAGCTTAGTTTGGGGGGACCTGGCAGATACGCAGTATTTT.

This clone has more than one count but fewer than ten. This chain links TRBV11-2 with TRBJ2-7; TRBD1 might be the D (6 bases). The CDR3 is 15 residues long. Between the trimmed V and J ends, which lost 5 bases and 6 bases, there was a span of 20 bases. Germline V gene sequence: CDR1 SGHAT, CDR2 FQNNGV. CDR3 loop: CASSKYREIVSEQYF. CDR3 in DNA: TGTGCCAGCAGCAAATACAGGGAGATCGTTTCCGAGCAGTACTTC.